This TCR beta chain appears in the sequencing data of a study of CXCR3-negative and CXCR3-positive naive CD8 T cells. Study findings and constraints: More hydrophobic TRB CDR3s were found in CXCR3-positive naive cells than in CXCR3-negative naive cells.

Triplicate approximately 300,000-cell sorts were made of each CD8+ T cell subset. CD45RO-CCR7+CD27+CD95- defined naive CD8+ T cells. A remark on this clonotype: Its antigen remains unidentified.

It was by 5' RACE with UMI labels that the TRB cDNA libraries were prepared. TCRdb re-called the 5' RACE reads; every CDR3 protein appears as one record, without DNA. In total, the table holds approximately 98,000 distinct CDR3 sequences. CDR1 is ENHRY and CDR2 is SYGVKD in the germline V gene. The CDR3 loop spans 13 amino acids. Sequencing was done on a sample of naive CXCR3+ CD8+ T cells from blood. As to subset: CD45RO-CCR7+CD27+CD95- naive CD8+ T cells expressing CXCR3 (TNR3+). The sequence was collected from a human donor in good health. Some clones in this sample may be carry-over from other donors' samples. This chain joins TRBV10-3 and TRBJ2-3. This chain's CDR3 is CAISASVTDTQYF.